This T cell receptor (beta chain) was found in a study of blood T cell repertoires in COVID-19. Study in general: Acute and convalescent COVID-19 samples came from the United States, Italy and Spain. From T cells, B-cell-depleted T cells, or PBMCs came the material, which was cDNA or gDNA.

In the study's own analysis: Amplification of reference gene primers was used by the study to estimate nucleated cell counts. Measured with immunoSEQ multiplex PCR; TCRdb has only the in-frame clones, and not every one. D and trimming were read from the DNA, whereas the V and J calls and clone size are those reported in that table. The profile shows about 87,000 clones, 70% to 85% of them singletons. The CDR3 contains 12 residues. Germline CDR1 and CDR2: MDHEN and SYDVKM. The V end was cut by 7 bases, the J end by 3 bases, with 9 bases between. Sample: peripheral blood. This chain uses TRBV28 with TRBJ1-2; tentatively, D is TRBD1 (6 bases). The TCR originated in a woman in her 50s with acute or convalescent COVID-19. Here the CDR3 DNA reads TGTGCCAGCACAGGGGCCTACTATGGCTACACCTTC. This translates into CASTGAYYGYTF.